This TCR beta chain emerged from a study of blood T cell repertoires in COVID-19. Across the study: Samples came from the United States, Italy and Spain, spanning acute and convalescent COVID-19. The analysed material was cDNA or gDNA that came from T cells, B-cell-depleted T cells, or PBMCs.

This clone was detected only once. Per the study methods: Amplifying reference gene primers gave estimates of nucleated cell counts. Profiling relied on immunoSEQ multiplex PCR, and the TCRdb table lists in-frame clones only, not all of them. The DNA was the basis for D and trimming; V, J and clone size are from that table. The table lists some 120,000 clones, around four fifths of them singletons. This receptor was taken from a human donor in a cohort sampled during active COVID-19. What was sequenced was peripheral blood.

CDR3 protein: CASSLGDSNTEAFF. Here the CDR3 DNA reads TGCGCCAGCAGCTTGGGAGACAGTAACACTGAAGCTTTCTTT. The chain combines TRBV5-1 with TRBJ1-1, with D maybe TRBD1 (5 bases). The germline V gene encodes CDR1 SGHRS and CDR2 YFSETQ. The V end lost 0 bases, the J end lost 2 bases, and 8 bases lay between the germline ends. CDR3 length: 14 amino acids. The full variable domain, its missing parts supplied by reference TRBV5-1 and TRBJ1-1, is KAGVTQTPRYLIKTRGQQVTLSCSPISGHRSVSWYQQTPGQGLQFLFEYFSETQRNKGNFPGRFSGRQFSNSRSEMNVSTLELGDSALYLCASSLGDSNTEAFFGQGTRLTVV.